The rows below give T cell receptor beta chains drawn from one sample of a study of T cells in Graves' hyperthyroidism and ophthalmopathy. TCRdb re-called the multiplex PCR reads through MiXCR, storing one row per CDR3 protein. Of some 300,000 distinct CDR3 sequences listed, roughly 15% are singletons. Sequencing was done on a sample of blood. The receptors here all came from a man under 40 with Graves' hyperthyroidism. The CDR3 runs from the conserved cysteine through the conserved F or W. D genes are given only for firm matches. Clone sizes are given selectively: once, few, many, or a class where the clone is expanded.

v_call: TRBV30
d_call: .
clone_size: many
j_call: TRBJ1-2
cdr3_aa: CAWSGAGDYGYTF
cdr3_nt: TGTGCCTGGAGCGGTGCCGGGGACTATGGCTACACCTTC

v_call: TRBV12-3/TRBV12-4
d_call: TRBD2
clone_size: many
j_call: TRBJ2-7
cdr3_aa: CASSLGTSGNYEQYF
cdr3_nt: TGTGCCAGCAGTTTAGGGACTAGCGGGAACTACGAGCAGTACTTC

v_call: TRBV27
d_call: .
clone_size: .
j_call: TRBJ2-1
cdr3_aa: CASSQPGPADEQFF
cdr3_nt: TGTGCCAGCAGTCAACCGGGACCTGCGGATGAGCAGTTCTTC

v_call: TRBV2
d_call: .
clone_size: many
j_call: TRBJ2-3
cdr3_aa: CASSEFTDTQYF
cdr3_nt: TGTGCCAGCAGTGAATTCACAGATACGCAGTATTTT

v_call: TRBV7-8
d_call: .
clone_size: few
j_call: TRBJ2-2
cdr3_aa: CASSLGVAGELFF
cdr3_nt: TGTGCCAGCAGCTTAGGGGTGGCCGGGGAGCTGTTTTTT

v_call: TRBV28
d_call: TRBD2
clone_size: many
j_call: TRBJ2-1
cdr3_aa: CASSSASGSDTYNEQFF
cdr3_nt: TGTGCCAGCAGTTCGGCTAGCGGGAGTGATACGTACAATGAGCAGTTCTTC

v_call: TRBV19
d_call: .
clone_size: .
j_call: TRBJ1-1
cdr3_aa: CASSNEFANTEAFF
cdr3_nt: TGTGCCAGTAGTAACGAATTTGCGAACACTGAAGCTTTCTTT

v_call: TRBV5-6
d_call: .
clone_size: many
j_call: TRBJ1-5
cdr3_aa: CASSLFSEYNQPQHF
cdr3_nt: TGTGCCAGCAGCTTATTTTCGGAGTACAATCAGCCCCAGCATTTT

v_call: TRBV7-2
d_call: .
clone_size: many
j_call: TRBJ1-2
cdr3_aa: CASRRGPDYGYTF
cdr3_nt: TGTGCCAGCAGGCGGGGGCCGGACTATGGCTACACCTTC

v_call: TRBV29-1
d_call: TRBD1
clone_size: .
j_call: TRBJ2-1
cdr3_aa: CSAGTGGFNEQFF
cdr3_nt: TGCAGCGCTGGGACAGGGGGCTTCAATGAGCAGTTCTTC

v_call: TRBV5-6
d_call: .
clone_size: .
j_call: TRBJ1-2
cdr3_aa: CASSLGAPGMDGYTF
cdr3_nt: TGTGCCAGCAGCTTGGGGGCCCCAGGGATGGATGGCTACACCTTC

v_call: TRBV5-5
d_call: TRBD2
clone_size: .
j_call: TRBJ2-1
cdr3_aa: CASSEGLAGKVWNEQFF
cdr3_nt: TGTGCCAGCAGCGAGGGACTAGCGGGAAAGGTTTGGAATGAGCAGTTCTTC

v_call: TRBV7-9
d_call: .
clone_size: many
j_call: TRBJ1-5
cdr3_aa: CASSGFGTSDQPQHF
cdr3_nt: TGTGCCAGCAGCGGATTTGGGACTTCCGATCAGCCCCAGCATTTT

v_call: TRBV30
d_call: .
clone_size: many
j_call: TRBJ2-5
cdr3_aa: CAWSPKTPSETQYF
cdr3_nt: TGTGCCTGGAGTCCTAAGACGCCGTCAGAGACCCAGTACTTC

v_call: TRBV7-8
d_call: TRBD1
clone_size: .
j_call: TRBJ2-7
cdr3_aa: CASRSEDRPYEQYF
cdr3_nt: TGTGCCAGCAGGTCCGAGGACAGGCCCTACGAGCAGTACTTC

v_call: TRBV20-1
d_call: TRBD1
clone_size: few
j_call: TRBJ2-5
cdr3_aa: CSADRGQETQYF
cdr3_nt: TGCAGTGCTGACAGGGGACAAGAGACCCAGTACTTC

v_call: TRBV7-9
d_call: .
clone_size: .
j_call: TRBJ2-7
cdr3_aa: CASSLETLRSSYEQYF
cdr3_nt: TGTGCCAGCAGCTTAGAGACGCTGAGGAGCTCCTACGAGCAGTACTTC

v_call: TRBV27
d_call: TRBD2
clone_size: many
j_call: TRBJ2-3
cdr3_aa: CASSTNPFSGRWIDTQYF
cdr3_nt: TGTGCCAGCAGTACCAACCCCTTTAGCGGGAGATGGATAGATACGCAGTATTTT

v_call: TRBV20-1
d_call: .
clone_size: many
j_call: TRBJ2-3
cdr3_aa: CSAREPSPYTDTQYF
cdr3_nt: TGCAGTGCTAGAGAGCCAAGCCCCTACACAGATACGCAGTATTTT

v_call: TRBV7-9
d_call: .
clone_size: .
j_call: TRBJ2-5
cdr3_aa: CASSLGADRGETQYF
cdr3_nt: TGTGCCAGCAGCTTAGGGGCCGATAGGGGGGAGACCCAGTACTTC

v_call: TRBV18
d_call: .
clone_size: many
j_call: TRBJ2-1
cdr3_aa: CASSPRSDNEQFF
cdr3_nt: TGTGCCAGCTCACCACGTTCGGACAATGAGCAGTTCTTC

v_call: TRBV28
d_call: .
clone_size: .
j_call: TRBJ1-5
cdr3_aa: CASSPPTQTGTQHF
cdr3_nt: TGTGCCAGCAGTCCCCCTACCCAGACGGGGACCCAGCATTTT

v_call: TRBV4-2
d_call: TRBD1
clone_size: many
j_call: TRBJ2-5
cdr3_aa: CASSQEIQGAPKQETQYF
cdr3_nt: TGTGCCAGCAGCCAAGAGATACAGGGGGCCCCGAAACAGGAGACCCAGTACTTC

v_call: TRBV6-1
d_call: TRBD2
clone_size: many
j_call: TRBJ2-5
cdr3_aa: CASSAGTSGSSGETQYF
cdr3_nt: TGTGCCAGCAGTGCCGGGACTAGCGGGAGTTCTGGGGAGACCCAGTACTTC

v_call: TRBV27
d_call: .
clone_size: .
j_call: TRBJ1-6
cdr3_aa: CASSLSASTYNSPLHF
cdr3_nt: TGTGCCAGCAGTTTATCTGCCTCTACTTATAATTCACCCCTCCACTTT

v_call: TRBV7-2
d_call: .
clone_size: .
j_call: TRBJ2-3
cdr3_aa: CASSLSWGRRTDTQYF
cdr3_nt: TGTGCCAGCAGCCTATCTTGGGGCAGGCGCACAGATACGCAGTATTTT

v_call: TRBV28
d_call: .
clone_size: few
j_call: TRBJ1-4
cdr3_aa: CASSLPRSINEKLFF
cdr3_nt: TGTGCCAGCAGTCTGCCCCGGTCCATCAATGAAAAACTGTTTTTT

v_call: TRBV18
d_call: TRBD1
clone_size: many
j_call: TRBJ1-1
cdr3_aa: CASSPQGGGEAFF
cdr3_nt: TGTGCCAGCTCACCGCAGGGGGGGGGTGAAGCTTTCTTT

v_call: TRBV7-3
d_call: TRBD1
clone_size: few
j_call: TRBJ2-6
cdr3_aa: CASSPIPGTGVHGANALTF
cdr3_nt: TGTGCCAGCAGCCCAATCCCCGGGACAGGGGTGCATGGGGCCAACGCCCTGACTTTC

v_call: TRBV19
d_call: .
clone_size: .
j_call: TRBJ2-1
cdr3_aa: CASSGGPWDEQFF
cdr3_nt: TGTGCCAGTAGTGGGGGCCCCTGGGATGAGCAGTTCTTC

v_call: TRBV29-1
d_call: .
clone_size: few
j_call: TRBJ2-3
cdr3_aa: CSLRGLPASPFASFTDTQYF
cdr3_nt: TGCAGCCTTAGAGGGCTCCCAGCCAGCCCATTTGCATCCTTTACAGATACGCAGTATTTT

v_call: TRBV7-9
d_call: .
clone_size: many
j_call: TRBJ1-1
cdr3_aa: CASSPMLNTEAFF
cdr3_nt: TGTGCCAGCAGCCCCATGTTGAACACTGAAGCTTTCTTT

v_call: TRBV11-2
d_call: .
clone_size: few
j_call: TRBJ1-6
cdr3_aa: CASSPGLYGPLHF
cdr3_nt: TGTGCCAGCAGTCCGGGGCTTTATGGTCCCCTCCACTTT

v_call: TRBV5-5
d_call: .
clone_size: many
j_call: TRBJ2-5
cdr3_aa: CASMLDWVQETQYF
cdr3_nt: TGTGCCAGCATGCTAGACTGGGTCCAAGAGACCCAGTACTTC

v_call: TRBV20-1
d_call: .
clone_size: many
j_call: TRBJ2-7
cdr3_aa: CSARDSYTPREQYF
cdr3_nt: TGCAGTGCTAGAGACAGCTATACCCCCCGAGAGCAGTACTTC

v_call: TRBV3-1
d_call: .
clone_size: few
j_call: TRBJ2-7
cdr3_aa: CASSQDRDFGEQYF
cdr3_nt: TGTGCCAGCAGCCAAGACAGGGATTTTGGCGAGCAGTACTTC

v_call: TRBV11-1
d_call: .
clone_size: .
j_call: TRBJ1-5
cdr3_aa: CASRTQGRDDQPQHF
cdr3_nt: TGTGCCAGCAGAACACAGGGCAGGGATGACCAGCCCCAGCATTTT

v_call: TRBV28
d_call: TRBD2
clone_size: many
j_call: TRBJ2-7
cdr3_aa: CASIGAAGLSSYEQYF
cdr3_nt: TGTGCCAGCATTGGGGCAGCGGGACTGAGCTCCTACGAGCAGTACTTC

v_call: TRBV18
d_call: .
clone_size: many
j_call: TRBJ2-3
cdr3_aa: CASSLGTPTDTQYF
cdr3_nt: TGTGCCAGCTCACTCGGGACCCCCACAGATACGCAGTATTTT

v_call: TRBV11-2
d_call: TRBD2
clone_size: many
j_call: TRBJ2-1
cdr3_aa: CASSGLAGALNNEQFF
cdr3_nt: TGTGCCAGCAGCGGTTTAGCGGGAGCTCTCAACAATGAGCAGTTCTTC

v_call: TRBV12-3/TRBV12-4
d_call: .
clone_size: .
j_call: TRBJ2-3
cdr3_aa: CASTISPLTLTDTQYF
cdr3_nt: TGTGCCAGCACCATCTCACCACTAACTCTCACAGATACGCAGTATTTT

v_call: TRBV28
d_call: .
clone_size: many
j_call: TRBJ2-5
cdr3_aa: CASGGGGTAQETQYF
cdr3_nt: TGTGCCAGTGGGGGGGGCGGGACGGCACAAGAGACCCAGTACTTC

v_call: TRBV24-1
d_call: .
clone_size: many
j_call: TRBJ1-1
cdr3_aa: CATKKRGSDTEAFF
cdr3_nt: TGTGCCACCAAAAAAAGGGGATCGGACACTGAAGCTTTCTTT